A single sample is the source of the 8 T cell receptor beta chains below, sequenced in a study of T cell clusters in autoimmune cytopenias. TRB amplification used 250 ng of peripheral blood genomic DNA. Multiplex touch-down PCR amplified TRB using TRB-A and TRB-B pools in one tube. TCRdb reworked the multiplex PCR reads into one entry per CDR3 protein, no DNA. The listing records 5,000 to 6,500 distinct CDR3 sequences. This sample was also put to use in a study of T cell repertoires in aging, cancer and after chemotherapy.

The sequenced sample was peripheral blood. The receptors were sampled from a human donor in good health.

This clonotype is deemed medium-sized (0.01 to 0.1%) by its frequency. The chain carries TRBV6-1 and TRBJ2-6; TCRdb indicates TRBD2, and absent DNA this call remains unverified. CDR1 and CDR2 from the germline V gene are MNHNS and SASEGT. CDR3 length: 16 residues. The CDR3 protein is CASPASGTSGANVLTF.

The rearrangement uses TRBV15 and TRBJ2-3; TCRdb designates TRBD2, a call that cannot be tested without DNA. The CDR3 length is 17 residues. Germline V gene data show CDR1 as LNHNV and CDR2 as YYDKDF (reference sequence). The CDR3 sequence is CATSRGNSGRASDTQYF.

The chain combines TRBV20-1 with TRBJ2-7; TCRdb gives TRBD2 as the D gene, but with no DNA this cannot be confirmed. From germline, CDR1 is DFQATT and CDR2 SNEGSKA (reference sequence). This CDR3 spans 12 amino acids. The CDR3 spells CSARLAGKEQYF.

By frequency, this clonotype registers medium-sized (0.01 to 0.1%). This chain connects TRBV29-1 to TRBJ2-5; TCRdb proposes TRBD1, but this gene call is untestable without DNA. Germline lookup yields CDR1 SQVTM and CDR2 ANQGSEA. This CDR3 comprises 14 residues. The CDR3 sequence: CSVTGTIGQETQYF. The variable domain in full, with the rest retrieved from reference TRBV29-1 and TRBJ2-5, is SAVISQKPSRDICQRGTSLTIQCQVDSQVTMMFWYRQQPGQSLTLIATANQGSEATYESGFVIDKFPISRPNLTFSTLTVSNMSPEDSSIYLCSVTGTIGQETQYFGPGTRLLVL.

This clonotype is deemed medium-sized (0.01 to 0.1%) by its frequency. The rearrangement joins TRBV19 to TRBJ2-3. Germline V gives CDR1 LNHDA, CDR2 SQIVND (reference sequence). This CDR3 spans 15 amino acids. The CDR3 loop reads CASSRRFSSTDTQYF. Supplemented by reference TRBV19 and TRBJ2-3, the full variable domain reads DGGITQSPKYLFRKEGQNVTLSCEQNLNHDAMYWYRQDPGQGLRLIYYSQIVNDFQKGDIAEGYSVSREKKESFPLTVTSAQKNPTAFYLCASSRRFSSTDTQYFGPGTRLTVL.

The CDR3 protein is CASSGSGPLLLNEQFF. The chain combines TRBV19 with TRBJ2-1; absent DNA, TCRdb's TRBD1 call cannot be checked. Germline V gives CDR1 LNHDA, CDR2 SQIVND (reference sequence). The CDR3 is 16 amino acids.

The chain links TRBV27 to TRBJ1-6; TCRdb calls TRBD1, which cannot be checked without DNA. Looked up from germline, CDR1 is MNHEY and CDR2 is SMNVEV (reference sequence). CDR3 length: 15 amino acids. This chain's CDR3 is CASSRDRRVDSPLHF.

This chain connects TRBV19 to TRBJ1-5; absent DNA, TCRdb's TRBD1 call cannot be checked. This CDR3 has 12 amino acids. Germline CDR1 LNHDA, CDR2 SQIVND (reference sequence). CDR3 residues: CASSGQRAPRHF.